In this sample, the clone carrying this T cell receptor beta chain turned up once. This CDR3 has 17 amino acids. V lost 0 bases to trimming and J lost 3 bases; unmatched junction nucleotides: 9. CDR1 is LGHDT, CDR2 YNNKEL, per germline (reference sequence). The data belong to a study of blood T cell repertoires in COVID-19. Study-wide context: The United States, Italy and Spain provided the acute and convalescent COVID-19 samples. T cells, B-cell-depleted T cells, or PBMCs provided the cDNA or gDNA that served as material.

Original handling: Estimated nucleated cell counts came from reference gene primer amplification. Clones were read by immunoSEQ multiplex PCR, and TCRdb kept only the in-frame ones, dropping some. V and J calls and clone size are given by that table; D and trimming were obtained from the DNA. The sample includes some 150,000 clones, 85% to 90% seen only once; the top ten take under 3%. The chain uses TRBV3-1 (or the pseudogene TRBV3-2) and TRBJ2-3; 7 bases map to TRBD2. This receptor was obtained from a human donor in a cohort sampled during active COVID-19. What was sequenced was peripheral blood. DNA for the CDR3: TGTGCCAGCAGCCAAGATGGGAGGAACGGGAGGACAGATACGCAGTATTTT. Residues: CASSQDGRNGRTDTQYF.